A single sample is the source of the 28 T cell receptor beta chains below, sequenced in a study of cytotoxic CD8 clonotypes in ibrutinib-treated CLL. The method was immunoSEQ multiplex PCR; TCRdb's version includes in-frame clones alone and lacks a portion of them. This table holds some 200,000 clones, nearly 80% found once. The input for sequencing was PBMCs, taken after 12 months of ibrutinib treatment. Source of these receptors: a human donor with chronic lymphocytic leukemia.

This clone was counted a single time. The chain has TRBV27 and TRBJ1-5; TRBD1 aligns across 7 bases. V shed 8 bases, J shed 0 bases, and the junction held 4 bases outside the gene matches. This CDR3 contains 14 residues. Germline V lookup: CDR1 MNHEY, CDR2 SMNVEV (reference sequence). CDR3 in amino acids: CASGGQYSNQPQHF. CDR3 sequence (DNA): TGTGCCAGCGGGGGACAGTATAGCAATCAGCCCCAGCATTTT.

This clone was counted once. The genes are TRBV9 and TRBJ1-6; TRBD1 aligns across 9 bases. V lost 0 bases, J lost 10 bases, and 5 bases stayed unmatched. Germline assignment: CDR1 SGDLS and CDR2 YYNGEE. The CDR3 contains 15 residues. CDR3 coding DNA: TGTGCCAGCAGCGTAGGAACAGGGGGCCGATCACCCCTCCACTTT. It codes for CASSVGTGGRSPLHF.

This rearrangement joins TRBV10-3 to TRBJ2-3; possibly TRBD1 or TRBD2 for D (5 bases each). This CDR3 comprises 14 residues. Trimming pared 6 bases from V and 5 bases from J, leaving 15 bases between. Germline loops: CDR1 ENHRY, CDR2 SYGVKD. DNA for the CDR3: TGTGCCATCAGGAAGACCGGGACGGAAGATACGCAGTATTTT. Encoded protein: CAIRKTGTEDTQYF.

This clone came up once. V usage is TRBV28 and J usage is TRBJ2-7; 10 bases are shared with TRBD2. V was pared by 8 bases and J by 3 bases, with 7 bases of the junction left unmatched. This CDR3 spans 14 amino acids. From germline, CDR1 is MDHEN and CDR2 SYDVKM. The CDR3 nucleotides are TGTGCCAGCTTTGGGGCTAGCGGGAGCTACGAGCAGTACTTC. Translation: CASFGASGSYEQYF.

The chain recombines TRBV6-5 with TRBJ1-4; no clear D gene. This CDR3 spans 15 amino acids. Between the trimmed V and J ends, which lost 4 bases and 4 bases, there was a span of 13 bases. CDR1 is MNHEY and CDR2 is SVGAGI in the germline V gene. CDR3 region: CASSWTPRGNEKLFF. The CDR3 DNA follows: TGTGCCAGCAGTTGGACCCCACGGGGTAATGAAAAACTGTTTTTT.

The CDR3: CASSPGDRAEKLFF. CDR3 DNA sequence: TGCGCCAGCAGCCCCGGGGATCGGGCTGAAAAACTGTTTTTT. J is TRBJ1-4 and V is TRBV5-1; no clear D. V was pared by 4 bases and J by 7 bases, with 14 bases between. This CDR3 has 14 residues. Germline CDR1 SGHRS, CDR2 YFSETQ.

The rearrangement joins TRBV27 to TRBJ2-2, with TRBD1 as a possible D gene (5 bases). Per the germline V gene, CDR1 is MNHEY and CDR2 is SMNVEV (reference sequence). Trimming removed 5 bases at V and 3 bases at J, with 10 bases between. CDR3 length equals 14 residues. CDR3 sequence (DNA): TGTGCCAGCAGTACAGGTTGGGACACCGGGGAGCTGTTTTTT. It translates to CASSTGWDTGELFF.

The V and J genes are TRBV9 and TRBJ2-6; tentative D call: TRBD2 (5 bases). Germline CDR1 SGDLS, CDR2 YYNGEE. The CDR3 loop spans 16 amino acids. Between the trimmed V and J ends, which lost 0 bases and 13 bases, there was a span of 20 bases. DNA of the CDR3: TGTGCCAGCAGCGTAGATGGTGGGAGTGGGCTGAGAGTCCTGACTTTC. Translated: CASSVDGGSGLRVLTF.

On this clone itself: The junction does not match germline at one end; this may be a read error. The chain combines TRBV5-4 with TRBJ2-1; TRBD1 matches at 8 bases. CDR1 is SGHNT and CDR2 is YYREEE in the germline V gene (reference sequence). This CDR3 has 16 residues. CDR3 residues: CASSPYQPTGQGNLVF. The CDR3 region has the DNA TGTGCCAGCAGCCCATATCAACCTACTGGACAGGGTAATTTGGTCTTC.

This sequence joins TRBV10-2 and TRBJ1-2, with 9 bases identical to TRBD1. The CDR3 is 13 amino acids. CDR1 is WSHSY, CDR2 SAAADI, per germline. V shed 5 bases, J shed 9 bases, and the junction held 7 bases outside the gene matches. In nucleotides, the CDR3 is TGCGCCAGCAGTCGGGACAGGGCCGACCGCTACACCTTC. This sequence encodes CASSRDRADRYTF.

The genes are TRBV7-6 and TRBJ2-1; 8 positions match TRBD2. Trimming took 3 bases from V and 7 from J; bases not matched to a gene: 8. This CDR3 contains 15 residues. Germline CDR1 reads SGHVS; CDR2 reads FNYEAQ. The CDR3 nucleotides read TGTGCCAGCAGCTTCACCGGGACTAGTCTAAATGAGCAGTTCTTC. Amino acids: CASSFTGTSLNEQFF. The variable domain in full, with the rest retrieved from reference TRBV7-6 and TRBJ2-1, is GAGVSQSPRYKVTKRGQDVALRCDPISGHVSLYWYRQALGQGPEFLTYFNYEAQQDKSGLPNDRFSAERPEGSISTLTIQRTEQRDSAMYRCASSFTGTSLNEQFFGPGTRLTVL.

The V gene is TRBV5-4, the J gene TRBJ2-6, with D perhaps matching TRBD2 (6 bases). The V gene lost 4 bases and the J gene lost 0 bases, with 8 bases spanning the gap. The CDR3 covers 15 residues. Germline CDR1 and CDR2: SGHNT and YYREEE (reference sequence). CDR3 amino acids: CASSPRGSGANVLTF. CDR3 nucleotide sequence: TGTGCCAGCAGCCCGCGGGGCTCTGGGGCCAACGTCCTGACTTTC.

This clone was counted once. The CDR3 reads CASGVNGEKLFF. The CDR3 region has the DNA TGTGCCAGTGGGGTCAATGGCGAAAAACTGTTTTTT. This chain links TRBV11-2 with TRBJ1-4; D gene unclear. With 9 bases removed from V and 8 bases from J, the gap between germline ends came to 13 bases. The CDR3 runs 12 residues. Germline CDR1 SGHAT, CDR2 FQNNGV.

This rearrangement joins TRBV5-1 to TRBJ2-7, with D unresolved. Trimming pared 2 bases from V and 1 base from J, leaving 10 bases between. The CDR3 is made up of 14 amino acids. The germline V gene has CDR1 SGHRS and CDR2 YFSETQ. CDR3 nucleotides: TGCGCCAGCAGCTTCGAAGCGAATTCCTACGAGCAGTACTTC. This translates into CASSFEANSYEQYF.

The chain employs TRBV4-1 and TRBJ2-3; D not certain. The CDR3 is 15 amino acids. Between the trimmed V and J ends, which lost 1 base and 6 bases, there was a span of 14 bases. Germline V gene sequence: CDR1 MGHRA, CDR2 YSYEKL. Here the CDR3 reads CASSQGTGGLDTQYF. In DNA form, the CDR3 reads TGCGCCAGCAGCCAAGGGACGGGTGGATTGGATACGCAGTATTTT.

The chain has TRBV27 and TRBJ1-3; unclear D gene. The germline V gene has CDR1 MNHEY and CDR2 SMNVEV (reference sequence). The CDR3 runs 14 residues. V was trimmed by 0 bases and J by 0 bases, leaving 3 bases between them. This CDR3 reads CASSLSVSGNTIYF. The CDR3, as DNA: TGTGCCAGCAGTTTATCGGTCTCTGGAAACACCATATATTTT.

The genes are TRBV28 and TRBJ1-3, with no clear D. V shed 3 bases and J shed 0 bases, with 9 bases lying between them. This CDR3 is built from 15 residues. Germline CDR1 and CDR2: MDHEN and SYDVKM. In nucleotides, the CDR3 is TGTGCCAGCAGTTTCGCCGTAAACTCTGGAAACACCATATATTTT. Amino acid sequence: CASSFAVNSGNTIYF. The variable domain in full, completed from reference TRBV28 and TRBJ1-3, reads DVKVTQSSRYLVKRTGEKVFLECVQDMDHENMFWYRQDPGLGLRLIYFSYDVKMKEKGDIPEGYSVSREKKERFSLILESASTNQTSMYLCASSFAVNSGNTIYFGEGSWLTVV.

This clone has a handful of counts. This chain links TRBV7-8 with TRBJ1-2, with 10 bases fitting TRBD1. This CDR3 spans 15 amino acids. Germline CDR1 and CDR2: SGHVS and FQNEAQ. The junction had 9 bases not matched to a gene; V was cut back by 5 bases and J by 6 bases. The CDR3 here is CASSLETGGNHGYTF. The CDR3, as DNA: TGTGCCAGCAGCCTTGAGACAGGGGGCAACCATGGCTACACCTTC.

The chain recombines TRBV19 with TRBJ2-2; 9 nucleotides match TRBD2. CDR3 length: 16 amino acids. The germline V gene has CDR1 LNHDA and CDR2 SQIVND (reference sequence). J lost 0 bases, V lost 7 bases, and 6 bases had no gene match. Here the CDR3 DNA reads TGTGCCAGTACTCCAGCGGGAGGAACGAACACCGGGGAGCTGTTTTTT. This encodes CASTPAGGTNTGELFF.

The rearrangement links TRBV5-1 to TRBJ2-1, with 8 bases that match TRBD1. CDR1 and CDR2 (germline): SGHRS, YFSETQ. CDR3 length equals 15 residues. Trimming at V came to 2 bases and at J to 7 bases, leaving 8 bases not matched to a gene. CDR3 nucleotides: TGCGCCAGCAGCTTTCTCCAGGGGGCGTATAATGAGCAGTTCTTC. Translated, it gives CASSFLQGAYNEQFF.

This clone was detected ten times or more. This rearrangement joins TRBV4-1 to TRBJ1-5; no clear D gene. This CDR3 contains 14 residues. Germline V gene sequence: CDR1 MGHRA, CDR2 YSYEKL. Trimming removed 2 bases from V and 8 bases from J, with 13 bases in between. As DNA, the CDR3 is TGCGCCAGCAGCCAAAGCGCGGGAGGCGAGCCCCAGCATTTT. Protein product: CASSQSAGGEPQHF.

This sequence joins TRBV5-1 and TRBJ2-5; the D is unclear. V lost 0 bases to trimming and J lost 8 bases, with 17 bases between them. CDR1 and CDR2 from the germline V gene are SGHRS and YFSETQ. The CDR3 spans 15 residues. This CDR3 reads CASSLEYSRWVTQYF. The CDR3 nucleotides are TGCGCCAGCAGCTTGGAGTACAGCCGGTGGGTTACCCAGTACTTC.

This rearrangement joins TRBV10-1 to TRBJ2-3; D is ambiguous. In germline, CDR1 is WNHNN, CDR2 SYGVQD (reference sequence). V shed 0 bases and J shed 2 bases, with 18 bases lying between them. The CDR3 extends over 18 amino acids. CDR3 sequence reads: CASSESGRHPNPTDTQYF. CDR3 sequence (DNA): TGCGCCAGCAGTGAGTCTGGACGGCACCCAAACCCCACAGATACGCAGTATTTT.

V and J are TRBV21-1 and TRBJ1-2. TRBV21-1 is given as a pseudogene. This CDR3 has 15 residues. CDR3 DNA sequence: TGTGCCAGCAGCCTTACAAGCGAAGGACACTATGGCTACACCTTC. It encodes CASSLTSEGHYGYTF.

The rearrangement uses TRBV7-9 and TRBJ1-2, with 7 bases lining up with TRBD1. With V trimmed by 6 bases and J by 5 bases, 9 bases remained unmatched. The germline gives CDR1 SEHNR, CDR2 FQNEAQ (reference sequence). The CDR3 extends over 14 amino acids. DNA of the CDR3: TGTGCCAGCAGTCCGACAGGGTTGAATTATGGCTACACCTTC. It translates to CASSPTGLNYGYTF.

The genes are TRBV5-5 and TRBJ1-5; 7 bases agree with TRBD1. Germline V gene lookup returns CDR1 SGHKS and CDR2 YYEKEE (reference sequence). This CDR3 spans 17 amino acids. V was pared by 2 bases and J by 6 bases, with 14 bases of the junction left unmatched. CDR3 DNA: TGTGCCAGCAGCTTTTTTAATGGAAAACAGGGGAGTCAGCCCCAGCATTTT. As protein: CASSFFNGKQGSQPQHF.

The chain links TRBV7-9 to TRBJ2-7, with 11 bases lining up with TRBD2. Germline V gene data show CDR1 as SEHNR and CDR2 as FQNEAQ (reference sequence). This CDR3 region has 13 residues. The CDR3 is CAETSGATYEQYF. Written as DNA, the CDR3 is TGTGCAGAGACTAGCGGGGCAACCTACGAGCAGTACTTC.

This CDR3 reads CASSDGGAPSYEQYF. The CDR3 DNA reads TGCGCCAGCAGTGATGGGGGAGCCCCGTCCTACGAGCAGTACTTC. The chain uses TRBV10-2 and TRBJ2-7; D possibly uses TRBD1 or TRBD2 (5 bases each). Looked up from germline, CDR1 is WSHSY and CDR2 is SAAADI. CDR3 length equals 15 residues. V lost 3 bases and J 1 base, leaving 13 bases between the germline ends.